These 21 T cell receptor beta chains originate from one sample sequenced in a study of cytotoxic CD8 clonotypes in ibrutinib-treated CLL. TCRdb's copy holds only in-frame clones and misses some; the assay was immunoSEQ multiplex PCR. Among approximately 50,000 clones listed, roughly 58% were seen once. Sequencing was performed on PBMCs, taken at disease progression, from a patient treated with ibrutinib. Receptor source: a human donor with chronic lymphocytic leukemia.

The chain joins TRBV12-5 to TRBJ2-5, with D perhaps TRBD1 (5 bases). Germline loops: CDR1 LGHNT, CDR2 FRNRAP. The CDR3 totals 14 residues. V lost 6 bases, J lost 2 bases, and 13 bases lay in between. CDR3 region: CASGLGQFQETQYF. The CDR3 bases are TGTGCTAGTGGCCTCGGACAATTTCAAGAGACCCAGTACTTC.

A word on this clone: Relative to the germline gene, one junction end is altered; a read error may explain this. The V call is TRBV7-7, the J call TRBJ2-7; D uncertain. The CDR3 runs 13 residues. Per germline, CDR1 SSHAT and CDR2 FNYEAQ (reference sequence). The CDR3 sequence: CASSFGQTYEQYF. Here the CDR3 DNA reads TGTGCTAGCAGCTTTGGCCAGACCTACGAGCAGTACTTC. The full variable domain, rest sourced from reference TRBV7-7 and TRBJ2-7, is GAGVSQSPRYKVTKRGQDVTLRCDPISSHATLYWYQQALGQGPEFLTYFNYEAQPDKSGLPSDRFSAERPEGSISTLTIQRTEQRDSAMYRCASSFGQTYEQYFGPGTRLTVT.

The gene calls are TRBV5-6 and TRBJ2-1; the D gene could be TRBD1 or TRBD2 (5 bases each). V lost 5 bases to trimming and J lost 0 bases, with 12 bases between them. Germline V gives CDR1 SGHDT, CDR2 YYEEEE. The CDR3 spans 15 residues. The CDR3 DNA reads TGTGCCAGCAGAGTCATGGGGGACTCCTACAATGAGCAGTTCTTC. The encoded protein is CASRVMGDSYNEQFF. Supplemented by reference TRBV5-6 and TRBJ2-1, the full variable domain reads DAGVTQSPTHLIKTRGQQVTLRCSPKSGHDTVSWYQQALGQGPQFIFQYYEEEERQRGNFPDRFSGHQFPNYSSELNVNALLLGDSALYLCASRVMGDSYNEQFFGPGTRLTVL.

This clone was picked up many times. J is TRBJ1-5 and V is TRBV12-5, with 8 bases aligning to TRBD1. J was trimmed by 7 bases and V by 4 bases; bases with no gene match: 6. This CDR3 region has 14 residues. CDR1 LGHNT and CDR2 FRNRAP come from the germline V gene. CDR3 nucleotides: TGTGCTAGTGGTTCAGGACAGGGTCAACAGCCCCAGCATTTT. The encoded protein is CASGSGQGQQPQHF.

The J gene is TRBJ2-2, the V gene TRBV27; maybe TRBD2 (6 bases). The CDR3 runs to 13 residues. With 2 bases removed from V and 5 bases from J, the gap between germline ends came to 6 bases. CDR1 MNHEY and CDR2 SMNVEV come from the germline V gene (reference sequence). The CDR3 here is CASSLRGTGELFF. The DNA of the CDR3 is TGTGCCAGCAGTTTACGGGGGACCGGGGAGCTGTTTTTT.

This clone is a singleton in its sample. The J gene is TRBJ2-7, the V gene TRBV7-9; 12 bases match TRBD2. The J call may be wrong; the DNA end is better matched by TRBJ2-5. This CDR3 region has 17 residues. Germline values: CDR1 SEHNR, CDR2 FQNEAQ (reference sequence). The CDR3 protein is CASSSLTSGRAKETQYF. CDR3 coding DNA: TGTGCCAGCAGCTCCTTGACTAGCGGGAGAGCCAAAGAGACCCAGTACTTC.

This sequence joins TRBV7-9 and TRBJ2-2; 8 positions agree with TRBD2. The germline V gene encodes CDR1 SEHNR and CDR2 FQNEAQ (reference sequence). The CDR3 is 16 residues long. J gave up 5 bases and V 6 bases, and 11 bases lay outside the gene matches. CDR3 coding DNA: TGTGCCAGCAGTTCTGGCGTTTTAGCGGGGACCGGGGAGCTGTTTTTT. Translating it yields CASSSGVLAGTGELFF.

This clone occurred a few times. The CDR3 DNA reads TGTGCCAGCACCCCCGGGACAGGGGGCGTTGGCTACACCTTC. It yields the protein CASTPGTGGVGYTF. The rearrangement uses TRBV6-1 and TRBJ1-2; 12 bases match TRBD1. V lost 7 bases and J lost 7; bases outside the gene matches: 7. The CDR3 length is 14 residues. Germline V lookup: CDR1 MNHNS, CDR2 SASEGT.

The chain recombines TRBV6-5 with TRBJ2-7, with D perhaps TRBD2 (6 bases). The CDR3 has 12 residues. Germline V CDR1 and CDR2: MNHEY, SVGAGI. V was trimmed by 0 bases and J by 6 bases, leaving 6 bases between them. CDR3 nucleotides: TGTGCCAGCAGTTACTCGGGGGGCGAGCAGTACTTC. Protein product: CASSYSGGEQYF.

The genes are TRBV28 and TRBJ2-3; 11 nucleotides line up with TRBD2. The germline CDR1 and CDR2 sequences are MDHEN and SYDVKM. This CDR3 is 15 amino acids long. Germline trimming cut 5 bases from V and 7 bases from J; bases unmatched to any gene: 8. The CDR3 nucleotides are TGTGCCAGCAGTACTAGCGGGAGCGCTCTACATACGCAGTATTTT. Its protein is CASSTSGSALHTQYF.

The V and J genes are TRBV11-3 and TRBJ1-3; TRBD1 matches at 7 bases. V was pared by 5 bases and J by 0 bases, with 10 bases of the junction left unmatched. This CDR3 has 17 residues. Per the germline V gene, CDR1 is SGHNT and CDR2 is YENEEA. CDR3 DNA: TGTGCCAGCAGCACACAGAACAGGGGATACTCTGGAAACACCATATATTTT. Encoded protein: CASSTQNRGYSGNTIYF.

This clone has only one observation. The V and J genes are TRBV29-1 and TRBJ2-1; 10 bases are a match to TRBD1. V dropped 7 bases and J dropped 6; count of bases not matched to a gene: 6. The CDR3 contains 13 residues. Germline assignment: CDR1 SQVTM and CDR2 ANQGSEA. The CDR3 nucleotides read TGCAGCGCCCGGACAGGGGGTTCCAATGAGCAGTTCTTC. This encodes CSARTGGSNEQFF.

Judged by abundance, this clone is medium-sized. The V call is TRBV10-3, the J call TRBJ1-1; 7 bases agree with TRBD1. With 10 bases clipped from V and 1 base from J, the junction kept 9 bases outside the gene matches. Germline CDR1 ENHRY, CDR2 SYGVKD. There are 14 residues in the CDR3. CDR3 loop: CASSPGQKNTEAFF. CDR3 in DNA: TGTGCCAGCAGCCCGGGACAGAAGAACACTGAAGCTTTCTTT.

This clone has just a few counts. The V gene is TRBV16, the J gene TRBJ1-1, with 11 nucleotides matching TRBD1. The V gene end was trimmed by 4 bases and the J gene end by 5 bases; junction bases not matched to a gene: 6. The CDR3 runs to 15 residues. Germline V gene data show CDR1 as KGHSY and CDR2 as FQNENV. CDR3 protein: CASSLPGQGVTEAFF. In DNA, the CDR3 is TGTGCCAGCAGCCTTCCGGGACAGGGGGTGACTGAAGCTTTCTTT.

The chain employs TRBV30 and TRBJ2-3; maybe TRBD2 (5 bases). Germline CDR1 and CDR2: GTSNPN and SVGIG (reference sequence). Trimming cost V 0 bases and J 0 bases, with 10 bases left between them. The CDR3 runs to 15 residues. CDR3 region: CAWSVLSGSTDTQYF. The DNA of the CDR3 is TGTGCCTGGAGTGTACTCAGCGGTAGCACAGATACGCAGTATTTT.

The genes are TRBV5-1 and TRBJ1-4; TRBD1 might be the D (6 bases). Trimming took 3 bases from V and 8 from J, leaving 17 bases between them. Germline assignment: CDR1 SGHRS and CDR2 YFSETQ. This CDR3 is 15 amino acids long. CDR3 DNA sequence: TGCGCCAGCAGCTCCGAACAGGGAGTTGGGGAAAAACTGTTTTTT. Protein sequence: CASSSEQGVGEKLFF.

The chain joins TRBV5-5 to TRBJ1-2; tentatively, D is TRBD1 (6 bases). Germline V gene sequence: CDR1 SGHKS, CDR2 YYEKEE (reference sequence). V was clipped by 5 bases and J by 5 bases, with 19 bases between them. This CDR3 has 15 residues. The CDR3 DNA sequence: TGTGCCAGCAGGTTCTCTACAACAGGGATATATGGCTACACCTTC. This encodes CASRFSTTGIYGYTF.

This rearrangement joins TRBV11-2 to TRBJ2-1; perhaps TRBD1 as D (6 bases). This CDR3 is 13 amino acids long. V lost 6 bases, J lost 5 bases, and 11 bases lay in between. The V gene's germline CDR1 is SGHAT and CDR2 FQNNGV. The CDR3 is CASRYGQHNEQFF. The CDR3 DNA sequence: TGTGCCAGCAGATATGGACAGCACAATGAGCAGTTCTTC.

The J gene is TRBJ2-7, the V gene TRBV18, with 9 bases identical to TRBD2. The CDR3 runs 15 residues. Germline values: CDR1 KGHSH, CDR2 LQKENI. The junction had 9 bases not matched to a gene; V was cut back by 6 bases and J by 3 bases. CDR3 sequence: CASSGGSGRSYEQYF. CDR3 coding DNA: TGTGCCAGCTCCGGAGGTAGCGGGAGAAGCTACGAGCAGTACTTC. The complete variable domain, with remaining parts taken from reference TRBV18 and TRBJ2-7, reads NAGVMQNPRHLVRRRGQEARLRCSPMKGHSHVYWYRQLPEEGLKFMVYLQKENIIDESGMPKERFSAEFPKEGPSILRIQQVVRGDSAAYFCASSGGSGRSYEQYFGPGTRLTVT.

The chain carries TRBV11-2 and TRBJ2-7; 8 nucleotides match TRBD1. The germline V gene encodes CDR1 SGHAT and CDR2 FQNNGV. Trimming removed 5 bases from V and 2 bases from J; junction bases left unmatched: 8. This CDR3 comprises 15 residues. The CDR3 DNA follows: TGTGCCAGCAGCCCCACAGGGGGTTTAGCCTACGAGCAGTACTTC. This translates into CASSPTGGLAYEQYF.

V gene TRBV11-1 combines with J gene TRBJ2-5, with TRBD1 identical over 7 bases. V trimming: 4 bases; J trimming: 3 bases; junction bases outside the gene matches: 5. The CDR3 contains 14 residues. CDR1 is SGHAT, CDR2 FQDESV, per germline (reference sequence). CDR3 in amino acids: CASSSAGTEETQYF. CDR3 coding DNA: TGTGCCAGCAGCTCCGCCGGGACAGAAGAGACCCAGTACTTC. Together with reference TRBV11-1 and TRBJ2-5, the CDR3 gives the full variable domain: EAEVAQSPRYKITEKSQAVAFWCDPISGHATLYWYRQILGQGPELLVQFQDESVVDDSQLPKDRFSAERLKGVDSTLKIQPAELGDSAMYLCASSSAGTEETQYFGPGTRLLVL.